Shown below are 16 T cell receptor beta chains from a single sample sequenced in a study of Graves' ophthalmopathy and Graves' hyperthyroidism. Investigators amplified TCR beta CDR3 regions from RNA transcripts. After a first-round RT-PCR with HTBI primers, a second-round multiplex PCR was run. TCRdb used MiXCR to reprocess the multiplex PCR reads, holding one entry per CDR3 protein. The table has approximately 640,000 distinct CDR3 sequences, over 40% seen once. Input material: peripheral blood. The source is an adult man with Graves' ophthalmopathy.

The rearrangement joins TRBV2 to TRBJ2-5; 7 nucleotides agree with TRBD2. CDR1 is SNHLY, CDR2 FYNNEI, per germline. CDR3 length equals 14 residues. V was clipped by 7 bases and J by 0 bases; unmatched bases: 5. The chain's CDR3 is CASILAENQETQYF. The CDR3 nucleotides are TGTGCCAGCATTCTAGCGGAGAACCAAGAGACCCAGTACTTC.

Points on this clonotype: A much larger clone is a single base away; this may be a read error. The V call is TRBV7-2, the J call TRBJ2-5, with 12 positions matching TRBD2. In germline, CDR1 is SGHTA, CDR2 FQGNSA. This CDR3 spans 16 amino acids. This chain's CDR3 is CASSSGLAGTQEAQYF. The CDR3 region has the DNA TGTGCCAGCAGCTCCGGACTAGCGGGGACCCAAGAGGCCCAGTACTTC.

This clonotype was counted at least ten times. The CDR3 nucleotides are TGTGCCAGCAGTTTTTTCCTGAATAATGAAAAACTGTTTTTT. This translates into CASSFFLNNEKLFF. The genes are TRBV12-3 or TRBV12-4 and TRBJ1-4; no clear D gene. V was pared by 3 bases and J by 4 bases, with 9 bases between. The CDR3 contains 14 residues.

In this sample, this clonotype turned up a few times. The chain combines TRBV4-1 with TRBJ1-1; the match to TRBD1 covers 9 bases. Unmatched junction bases numbered 8, after V lost 7 bases and J lost 5 bases. CDR1 MGHRA and CDR2 YSYEKL come from the germline V gene. There are 14 residues in the CDR3. Here the CDR3 DNA reads TGCGCCAGCAAGGGACAGGGAAAAAGAACTGAAGCTTTCTTT. Translated, it gives CASKGQGKRTEAFF.

V is TRBV5-4 and J is TRBJ1-2; TRBD1 agrees at 8 bases. V dropped 2 bases and J dropped 8; count of bases not matched to a gene: 8. CDR3 length: 14 residues. Germline loops: CDR1 SGHNT, CDR2 YYREEE (reference sequence). CDR3 in amino acids: CASSLQDRDIGYTF. The CDR3 DNA follows: TGTGCCAGCAGCTTACAGGACAGGGACATAGGCTACACCTTC.

The J gene is TRBJ1-1, the V gene TRBV9; 8 positions agree with TRBD1. CDR3 size: 13 residues. Germline V gene lookup returns CDR1 SGDLS and CDR2 YYNGEE. J lost 2 bases, V lost 8 bases, and 5 bases had no gene match. CDR3 region: CASTGGLNTEAFF. CDR3 bases: TGTGCCAGTACAGGGGGGCTCAACACTGAAGCTTTCTTT.

The chain employs TRBV9 and TRBJ2-5; the match to TRBD2 covers 16 bases. CDR3 length: 17 amino acids. The V gene end was trimmed by 4 bases and the J gene end by 5 bases; junction bases not matched to a gene: 8. The germline gives CDR1 SGDLS, CDR2 YYNGEE. DNA for the CDR3: TGTGCCAGCAGCAGGGGACTAGCGGGAGGGCCGTGGGAGACCCAGTACTTC. This encodes CASSRGLAGGPWETQYF.

This clonotype was picked up many times. This chain joins TRBV2 and TRBJ1-1; TRBD1 might be the D (6 bases). Germline assignment: CDR1 SNHLY and CDR2 FYNNEI. V was trimmed by 6 bases and J by 1 base, leaving 15 bases between them. The CDR3 has 15 amino acids. CDR3 loop: CASSQKGDGNTEAFF. Written as DNA, the CDR3 is TGTGCCAGCAGCCAGAAGGGGGACGGGAACACTGAAGCTTTCTTT.

The genes are TRBV14 and TRBJ2-6; unclear D gene. Trimming shortened V by 11 bases and J by 0 bases, and 8 bases separated the two germline ends. Germline V gene sequence: CDR1 SGHDN, CDR2 FVKESK. The CDR3 is 13 residues long. CDR3 sequence reads: CALSFSGANVLTF. The DNA for the CDR3 is TGTGCCCTCAGCTTCTCTGGGGCCAACGTCCTGACTTTC.

This clonotype was counted only a few times. J is TRBJ1-1 and V is TRBV12-3 or TRBV12-4, with D perhaps matching TRBD1 (5 bases). Trimming stripped 6 bases from V and 5 bases from J, with 13 bases between. This CDR3 is 13 amino acids long. CDR3 DNA: TGTGCCAGCAGGGGGGGGACGGCTACTGAAGCTTTCTTT. Encoded protein: CASRGGTATEAFF.

A note on this clonotype: The junction does not match germline at one end; this may be a read error. The chain employs TRBV7-8 and TRBJ2-2, with D perhaps matching TRBD1 or TRBD2 (5 bases each). This CDR3 spans 15 amino acids. Per the germline V gene, CDR1 is SGHVS and CDR2 is FQNEAQ. As DNA, the CDR3 is TGTGCCAGCAGCTTGAGGGGCTCGAACACCGGGGAGCCGTTTTTT. Encoded protein: CASSLRGSNTGEPFF.

Many counts were recorded for this clonotype. The chain employs TRBV19 and TRBJ2-7; TRBD2 aligns across 8 bases. Germline-derived CDR1 and CDR2 are LNHDA and SQIVND (reference sequence). The ends lost 3 bases at V and 3 bases at J; junction bases unmatched: 7. The CDR3 consists of 15 residues. CDR3 nucleotides: TGTGCCAGTAGTATCTCGGGAGGGTCCCTCTACGAGCAGTACTTC. It encodes CASSISGGSLYEQYF.

This chain uses TRBV5-4 with TRBJ1-5; D not resolved. Trimming took off 4 bases at V and 7 bases at J, with 12 bases between the two ends. This CDR3 comprises 13 residues. Germline V lookup: CDR1 SGHNT, CDR2 YYREEE (reference sequence). Here the CDR3 reads CASSPSPTQPQHF. Written as DNA, the CDR3 is TGTGCCAGCAGCCCCTCCCCGACCCAGCCCCAGCATTTT.

This clonotype came up many times. This chain connects TRBV2 to TRBJ2-5; D is undetermined. Germline V gives CDR1 SNHLY, CDR2 FYNNEI. V was pared by 6 bases and J by 4 bases, with 9 bases between. The CDR3 sequence is 12 residues long. Here the CDR3 DNA reads TGTGCCAGCAGCGGTCTGGGAGAGACCCAGTACTTC. Protein: CASSGLGETQYF.

J is TRBJ2-2 and V is TRBV5-1; 14 positions agree with TRBD2. Trimming took 4 bases from V and 7 from J; bases not matched to a gene: 12. CDR1 and CDR2 from the germline V gene are SGHRS and YFSETQ. CDR3 length: 18 residues. Here the CDR3 reads CASSLIGTSGSEFGELFF. The DNA of the CDR3 is TGCGCCAGCAGCCTTATTGGGACTAGCGGGAGTGAATTCGGGGAGCTGTTTTTT.

This chain joins TRBV7-2 and TRBJ1-5; tentative D call: TRBD1 (5 bases). Trimming shortened V by 11 bases and J by 10 bases, and 18 bases separated the two germline ends. Germline loops: CDR1 SGHTA, CDR2 FQGNSA. The CDR3 consists of 12 residues. In DNA form, the CDR3 reads TGTGCCTGGAACAAACCGGGGCACCCCCAGCATTTT. Translating it yields CAWNKPGHPQHF. Full variable domain (missing parts from reference TRBV7-2 and TRBJ1-5): GAGVSQSPSNKVTEKGKDVELRCDPISGHTALYWYRQSLGQGLEFLIYFQGNSAPDKSGLPSDRFSAERTGGSVSTLTIQRTQQEDSAVYLCAWNKPGHPQHFGDGTRLSIL.